This T cell receptor (beta chain) was recorded in a study of spatial heterogeneity in lung cancer. Findings and limits, study-wide: Among blood samples, ubiquitous expanded tumor TCRs appeared more at resection than at follow-up.

Comments on this clonotype: What it binds is unknown.

Time point described: sample taken at primary tumor resection. Whole RNA was taken from tumor, nontumor lung or frozen PBMC; it was then sequenced unsorted. This CDR3 has 14 amino acids. The germline gives CDR1 MNHEY, CDR2 SVGAGI. The junction had 6 bases not matched to a gene; V was cut back by 6 bases and J by 4 bases. The library protocol tagged each TCR cDNA with a unique molecular identifier. MiXCR, run by TCRdb on the 5' RACE reads, gives a single entry per CDR3 protein. The table has some 4,900 distinct CDR3 sequences, about 26% seen once. Specimen: PBMCs, collected at surgery. The rearrangement links TRBV6-5 to TRBJ2-7; TRBD2 agrees at 10 bases. The receptor's source is a male donor with early-stage non-small cell lung cancer. CDR3 DNA sequence: TGTGCCAGCAGCTTAGCGGGGGGCATTTACGAGCAGTACTTC. It is translated as CASSLAGGIYEQYF.